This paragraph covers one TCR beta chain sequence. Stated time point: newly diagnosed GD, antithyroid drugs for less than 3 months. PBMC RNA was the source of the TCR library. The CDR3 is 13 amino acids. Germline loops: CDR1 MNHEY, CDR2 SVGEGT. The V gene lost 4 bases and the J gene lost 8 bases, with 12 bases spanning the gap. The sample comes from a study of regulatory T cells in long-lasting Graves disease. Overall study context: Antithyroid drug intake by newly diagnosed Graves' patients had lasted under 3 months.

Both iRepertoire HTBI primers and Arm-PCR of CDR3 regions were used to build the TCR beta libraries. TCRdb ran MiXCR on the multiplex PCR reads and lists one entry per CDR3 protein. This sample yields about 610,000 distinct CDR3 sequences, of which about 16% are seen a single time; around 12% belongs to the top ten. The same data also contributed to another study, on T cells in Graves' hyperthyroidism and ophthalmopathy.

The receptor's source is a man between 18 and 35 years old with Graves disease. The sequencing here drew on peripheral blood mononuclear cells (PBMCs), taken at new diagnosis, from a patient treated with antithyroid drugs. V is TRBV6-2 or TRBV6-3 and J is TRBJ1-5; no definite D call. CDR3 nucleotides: TGTGCCAGCAGTTTAGTGGAATTCGAGCCCCAGCATTTT. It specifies CASSLVEFEPQHF.